The entry that follows covers one T cell receptor beta chain sequence. The DNA ends 3 residues before the CDR3 does, and the rest of the CDR3 is filled in from the germline J gene. Produced via immunoSEQ multiplex PCR; TCRdb's table is partial and in-frame only. The table lists about 48,000 clones. The sample is drawn from a study of Tregs in tolerant kidney transplant recipients. The CDR3 runs 13 residues. J was trimmed by 5 bases and V by 4 bases; bases with no gene match: 2. CDR1 and CDR2 from the germline V gene are SGHAT and FQNNGV. The sequencing used CD4+ T cells from blood, collected before the transplant. This TCR was recovered from a human donor who received a combined kidney and bone marrow transplant. The chain links TRBV11-2 to TRBJ2-7; 10 bases are shared with TRBD1. CDR3 in amino acids: CASSWTGGDEQYF. The CDR3 bases that were read are TGTGCCAGCAGCTGGACAGGGGGAGACGAG.